The 22 T cell receptor beta chains in this list originate from one sample, sequenced in a study of blood T cell repertoires in COVID-19 (dated by TCRdb to the early 2020s). The library was built by means of the immunoSEQ multiplex PCR assay. Not all clones reach the TCRdb copy of this immuneACCESS table, which keeps in-frame sequences only. Checked studies attribute under half of the gap to unresolved V genes and leave the rest unexplained. The sample yields around 220,000 clones; around 90% were counted once. Around 1.4% of the sample goes to the ten largest clones. The sequencing sample was made of peripheral blood. These receptors all come from a man aged 18 to 29 with active or convalescent COVID-19.

The rearrangement joins TRBV5-4 to TRBJ2-7; 7 nucleotides match TRBD2. The CDR3 totals 15 residues. The trim removed 2 bases at V and 0 bases at J, leaving 5 bases unmatched. CDR1 is SGHNT and CDR2 is YYREEE in the germline V gene (reference sequence). The CDR3 loop is CASSFGGRASYEQYF. For the CDR3, the DNA is TGTGCCAGCAGCTTTGGAGGGAGGGCCTCCTACGAGCAGTACTTC. The complete variable domain, with remaining parts taken from reference TRBV5-4 and TRBJ2-7, reads ETGVTQSPTHLIKTRGQQVTLRCSSQSGHNTVSWYQQALGQGPQFIFQYYREEENGRGNFPPRFSGLQFPNYSSELNVNALELDDSALYLCASSFGGRASYEQYFGPGTRLTVT.

The chain recombines TRBV27 with TRBJ2-7; 7 bases line up with TRBD1. CDR3 size: 14 residues. The V gene end was trimmed by 5 bases and the J gene end by 3 bases; junction bases not matched to a gene: 7. CDR1 and CDR2 from the germline V gene are MNHEY and SMNVEV (reference sequence). The CDR3 spells CASSPIGTVYEQYF. The CDR3 region has the DNA TGTGCCAGCAGTCCTATAGGGACAGTCTACGAGCAGTACTTC.

V usage is TRBV5-1 and J usage is TRBJ1-4; tentative D call: TRBD1 (6 bases). Trimming shortened V by 3 bases and J by 0 bases, and 18 bases separated the two germline ends. The CDR3 contains 18 residues. The germline gives CDR1 SGHRS, CDR2 YFSETQ. The CDR3 here is CASSWAVDSTTTNEKLFF. In DNA form, the CDR3 reads TGCGCCAGCAGCTGGGCCGTGGACAGTACTACAACTAATGAAAAACTGTTTTTT. Full variable domain (outside the CDR3, taken from reference TRBV5-1 and TRBJ1-4): KAGVTQTPRYLIKTRGQQVTLSCSPISGHRSVSWYQQTPGQGLQFLFEYFSETQRNKGNFPGRFSGRQFSNSRSEMNVSTLELGDSALYLCASSWAVDSTTTNEKLFFGSGTQLSVL.

The J gene is TRBJ1-5, the V gene TRBV19; D remains ambiguous. The CDR3 spans 16 residues. V was trimmed by 5 bases and J by 3 bases, leaving 17 bases between them. Germline V lookup: CDR1 LNHDA, CDR2 SQIVND (reference sequence). The CDR3 DNA sequence: TGTGCCAGTAGTGATTCATCCAGCAGACTCAATCAGCCCCAGCATTTT. This encodes CASSDSSSRLNQPQHF.

This chain uses TRBV25-1 with TRBJ1-3; D is possibly TRBD1 (6 bases). CDR1 and CDR2 (germline): MGHDK, SYGVNS. Between the trimmed V and J ends, which lost 1 base and 2 bases, there was a span of 15 bases. The CDR3 has 17 residues. CDR3 residues: CASSEFVGAGAGNTIYF. As DNA, the CDR3 is TGTGCCAGCAGTGAATTTGTAGGGGCAGGGGCTGGAAACACCATATATTTT.

V is TRBV29-1 and J is TRBJ2-7; perhaps TRBD1 as D (6 bases). The CDR3 contains 13 residues. In germline, CDR1 is SQVTM, CDR2 ANQGSEA. V lost 7 bases to trimming and J lost 3 bases, with 16 bases between them. The CDR3 DNA is TGCAGCGACCCGACCGAGGGGGACTACGAGCAGTACTTC. Protein: CSDPTEGDYEQYF.

The chain carries TRBV15 and TRBJ2-1; D gene unclear. This CDR3 is 12 amino acids long. From germline, CDR1 is LNHNV and CDR2 YYDKDF (reference sequence). The V and J ends lost 6 bases and 7 bases respectively, with 10 bases between them. DNA of the CDR3: TGTGCCACCAGTAACGACGGGAATGAGCAGTTCTTC. Translated: CATSNDGNEQFF.

This clone was counted once. This chain links TRBV9 with TRBJ2-7, with D perhaps matching TRBD2 (5 bases). Trimming pared 3 bases from V and 4 bases from J, leaving 14 bases between. Germline assignment: CDR1 SGDLS and CDR2 YYNGEE. This CDR3 contains 14 residues. CDR3 coding DNA: TGTGCCAGCAGCGCTTCGGGGTCGGGGTACGAGCAGTACTTC. This encodes CASSASGSGYEQYF.

The chain combines TRBV4-2 with TRBJ2-3; 11 nucleotides align to TRBD2. The J segment lost 5 bases and the V segment lost 1 base, leaving 26 bases of the junction unmatched. Per the germline V gene, CDR1 is LGHNA and CDR2 is YNFKEQ. This CDR3 comprises 23 residues. The chain's CDR3 is CASSQAMTDRRGSGRAQRDTQYF. The CDR3 coding sequence is TGTGCCAGCAGCCAAGCGATGACTGACAGGAGGGGTAGCGGGAGGGCCCAGAGAGATACGCAGTATTTT.

The V and J genes are TRBV5-4 and TRBJ2-1, with 10 bases that match TRBD2. Germline trimming cut 0 bases from V and 6 bases from J; bases unmatched to any gene: 12. There are 18 residues in the CDR3. CDR1 and CDR2 from the germline V gene are SGHNT and YYREEE (reference sequence). The CDR3 bases are TGTGCCAGCAGCTTGGGACTAAGCGGGAGGGCCGGGGCCAATGAGCAGTTCTTC. This codes for CASSLGLSGRAGANEQFF.

The V and J genes are TRBV29-1 and TRBJ2-7; TRBD2 agrees at 13 bases. The V gene end was trimmed by 4 bases and the J gene end by 7 bases; junction bases not matched to a gene: 7. The CDR3 length is 14 residues. The germline V gene has CDR1 SQVTM and CDR2 ANQGSEA. CDR3 bases: TGCAGCGTTGCCGGGACTAGCGGGGCCGCGGAGCAGTACTTC. Encoded protein: CSVAGTSGAAEQYF.

This clone was recorded only once. The chain recombines TRBV7-9 with TRBJ1-5; D remains ambiguous. Per germline, CDR1 SEHNR and CDR2 FQNEAQ (reference sequence). The CDR3 contains 15 residues. V was cut by 1 base and J by 7 bases, with 14 bases left in between. In DNA form, the CDR3 reads TGTGCCAGCAGCTTAGTAGGGTCTAGCGAACAGCCCCAGCATTTT. Protein product: CASSLVGSSEQPQHF. Full variable domain (outside the CDR3, taken from reference TRBV7-9 and TRBJ1-5): DTGVSQNPRHKITKRGQNVTFRCDPISEHNRLYWYRQTLGQGPEFLTYFQNEAQLEKSRLLSDRFSAERPKGSFSTLEIQRTEQGDSAMYLCASSLVGSSEQPQHFGDGTRLSIL.

Only a few counts were recorded for this clone. The chain recombines TRBV10-2 with TRBJ2-7, with D perhaps TRBD1 (6 bases). Germline V gives CDR1 WSHSY, CDR2 SAAADI. The germline V and J ends were trimmed by 2 bases and 6 bases, with 11 bases remaining between them. This CDR3 has 13 amino acids. CDR3 amino acids: CASSERGSGEQYF. CDR3 in DNA: TGCGCCAGCAGTGAGAGGGGGTCAGGCGAGCAGTACTTC.

This rearrangement joins TRBV9 to TRBJ2-3; TRBD2 might be the D (5 bases). In germline, CDR1 is SGDLS, CDR2 YYNGEE. V shed 4 bases and J shed 3 bases, with 27 bases lying between them. The CDR3 contains 19 residues. CDR3 sequence: CASSRGPQTTSGGTDTQYF. The CDR3 DNA reads as TGTGCCAGCAGCCGAGGGCCACAGACTACTAGTGGCGGAACAGATACGCAGTATTTT.

The V gene is TRBV15, the J gene TRBJ2-2; TRBD2 aligns across 13 bases. V lost 1 base, J lost 4 bases, and 3 bases stayed unmatched. The CDR3 covers 17 residues. Per germline, CDR1 LNHNV and CDR2 YYDKDF (reference sequence). The CDR3 nucleotides read TGTGCCACCAGCAGAGGACTAGCGGGAGGAGCCACCGGGGAGCTGTTTTTT. Its translation: CATSRGLAGGATGELFF.

Only a few counts were recorded for this clone. V is TRBV19 and J is TRBJ1-5; a possible D gene is TRBD1 (5 bases). Germline V CDR1 and CDR2: LNHDA, SQIVND (reference sequence). CDR3 length: 15 amino acids. Between the trimmed V and J ends, which lost 7 bases and 0 bases, there was a span of 13 bases. The CDR3 DNA reads TGTGCCAGTACTAGGGACGGGAGTAGCAATCAGCCCCAGCATTTT. It codes for CASTRDGSSNQPQHF.

V usage is TRBV9 and J usage is TRBJ1-1; tentative D call: TRBD1 (5 bases). This CDR3 has 17 residues. V gave up 0 bases and J gave up 4 bases, with 19 bases separating them. Germline values: CDR1 SGDLS, CDR2 YYNGEE. As DNA, the CDR3 is TGTGCCAGCAGCGTAGCATTCGGGGGTCTTGGTACCACTGAAGCTTTCTTT. Translation gives CASSVAFGGLGTTEAFF.

The chain uses TRBV29-1 and TRBJ1-1, with D possibly TRBD1 on 6 matching bases. V was cut by 7 bases and J by 5 bases, with 17 bases left in between. CDR3 size: 13 residues. Germline V gene data show CDR1 as SQVTM and CDR2 as ANQGSEA. Here the CDR3 reads CSARGGPSTEAFF. DNA for the CDR3: TGCAGCGCCCGGGGGGGGCCATCGACTGAAGCTTTCTTT.

The chain employs TRBV7-8 and TRBJ2-5, with TRBD1 matching over 9 bases. From germline, CDR1 is SGHVS and CDR2 FQNEAQ. V shed 4 bases and J 4 bases; nucleotides not matched to a gene: 4. This CDR3 comprises 14 residues. CDR3 sequence (DNA): TGTGCCAGCAGCTCAACAGGGGGCCTAGAGACCCAGTACTTC. Its translation is CASSSTGGLETQYF.

A single count supports this clone. The chain recombines TRBV4-1 with TRBJ1-6, with TRBD1 matching over 7 bases. The ends lost 0 bases at V and 7 bases at J; junction bases unmatched: 6. The CDR3 totals 16 residues. Germline V CDR1 and CDR2: MGHRA, YSYEKL. CDR3 sequence reads: CASSQDDRVRNSPLHF. DNA of the CDR3: TGCGCCAGCAGCCAAGACGACAGGGTCAGGAATTCACCCCTCCACTTT.

The chain recombines TRBV25-1 with TRBJ2-2; possibly TRBD1 for D (5 bases). The germline CDR1 and CDR2 sequences are MGHDK and SYGVNS. The CDR3 covers 14 residues. Between the trimmed V and J ends, which lost 10 bases and 3 bases, there was a span of 15 bases. The CDR3: CATKGVSDTGELFF. CDR3 coding DNA: TGTGCCACGAAAGGGGTCAGTGACACCGGGGAGCTGTTTTTT.

The chain couples TRBV5-1 to TRBJ1-1; D may be TRBD1 (5 bases). Per the germline V gene, CDR1 is SGHRS and CDR2 is YFSETQ. Trimming removed 4 bases at V and 4 bases at J, with 14 bases between. The CDR3 loop spans 14 amino acids. The CDR3 nucleotides read TGCGCCAGCAGCACGATAGGGGCTGGCACTGAAGCTTTCTTT. Translation gives CASSTIGAGTEAFF.